Listed here are 26 T cell receptor beta chains from one sample, sequenced in a study of T cells after yellow fever vaccination. TCRdb reanalysed the 5' RACE reads using MiXCR and keeps one entry per CDR3 protein. Here the sample spans tens of thousands of distinct CDR3 sequences, 7% to 9% being singletons. The specimen comprised CD8+ T cells sorted from PBMCs, sampled approximately 16 days after the first yellow fever vaccination. These receptors originate from a man younger than 35 who received the YFV17D yellow fever vaccine.

This clonotype was seen repeatedly, ten times or more. The rearrangement links TRBV3-1 to TRBJ2-1; D not resolved. Germline V lookup: CDR1 LGHDT, CDR2 YNNKEL (reference sequence). Trimming removed 3 bases at V and 0 bases at J, with 9 bases between. The CDR3 has 15 amino acids. The chain's CDR3 is CASSHPSSSYNEQFF. The CDR3 region has the DNA TGTGCCAGCAGCCATCCGTCGAGCTCCTACAATGAGCAGTTCTTC.

This clonotype has ten or more counts. The genes are TRBV7-9 and TRBJ1-1, with a tentative D call TRBD1 (5 bases). The CDR3 loop spans 12 amino acids. The germline V gene encodes CDR1 SEHNR and CDR2 FQNEAQ (reference sequence). V gave up 1 base and J gave up 7 bases, with 7 bases separating them. This CDR3 is CASSLGGSEAFF. Written as DNA, the CDR3 is TGTGCCAGCAGCTTAGGGGGGAGTGAAGCTTTCTTT.

Only a few counts were recorded for this clonotype. The chain is built from TRBV4-3 and TRBJ2-2, with 7 bases lining up with TRBD2. Germline V lookup: CDR1 LGHNA, CDR2 YSLEER. V gave up 1 base and J gave up 4 bases; unmatched junction bases: 6. The CDR3 is 16 amino acids. Here the CDR3 reads CASSQVWRGSTGELFF. The CDR3 bases are TGCGCCAGCAGCCAAGTTTGGCGGGGGAGCACCGGGGAGCTGTTTTTT.

This clonotype counts as medium-sized. V and J are TRBV6-5 and TRBJ2-3, with a possible D match to TRBD1 (6 bases). The ends were cut back, 3 bases at V and 2 bases at J, with 21 bases in the middle. The CDR3 covers 18 residues. The germline gives CDR1 MNHEY, CDR2 SVGAGI. In nucleotides, the CDR3 is TGTGCCAGCAGTTATACCTCCGGAGGACAGCGTCTCACAGATACGCAGTATTTT. Translated, it gives CASSYTSGGQRLTDTQYF.

The V call is TRBV2, the J call TRBJ1-4; 7 bases fit TRBD1. J lost 0 bases, V lost 11 bases, and 21 bases had no gene match. This CDR3 spans 19 amino acids. CDR1 and CDR2 (germline): SNHLY, FYNNEI. CDR3 sequence (DNA): TGTGCCCTCAGCCCTGAACAGACAGGGAAGGACCCAACTAATGAAAAACTGTTTTTT. As protein: CALSPEQTGKDPTNEKLFF.

This clonotype was observed many times. J is TRBJ1-1 and V is TRBV25-1; D is ambiguous. The CDR3 length is 11 residues. Germline V gives CDR1 MGHDK, CDR2 SYGVNS. The V end was cut by 7 bases, the J end by 4 bases, with 7 bases between. CDR3 sequence (DNA): TGTGCCAGCACCTACAGCACTGAAGCTTTCTTT. Its translation is CASTYSTEAFF.

This clonotype has a count of ten or more. This rearrangement joins TRBV6-5 to TRBJ1-5; tentative D call: TRBD1 (5 bases). Between the trimmed V and J ends, which lost 0 bases and 7 bases, there was a span of 10 bases. The CDR3 sequence is 14 residues long. Germline CDR1 MNHEY, CDR2 SVGAGI. The CDR3 loop reads CASSYSAGWQPQHF. In DNA, the CDR3 is TGTGCCAGCAGTTACTCGGCAGGGTGGCAGCCCCAGCATTTT.

This clonotype has a count of ten or more. The V gene is TRBV19, the J gene TRBJ2-7, with 8 bases fitting TRBD2. The CDR3 contains 15 residues. J lost 2 bases, V lost 5 bases, and 8 bases had no gene match. Germline V lookup: CDR1 LNHDA, CDR2 SQIVND (reference sequence). The CDR3 protein is CASSPGSGGPYEQYF. As DNA, the CDR3 is TGTGCCAGTAGTCCCGGGAGCGGGGGACCCTACGAGCAGTACTTC.

This clonotype was counted many times. The chain uses TRBV4-3 and TRBJ2-3; TRBD2 matches 11 bases. The CDR3 extends over 16 amino acids. Germline CDR1 and CDR2: LGHNA and YSLEER. The ends lost 0 bases at V and 5 bases at J; junction bases unmatched: 4. CDR3 sequence (DNA): TGCGCCAGCAGCCAAGAGGCTAGCGGGGGGATAGATACGCAGTATTTT. Residues: CASSQEASGGIDTQYF.

The rearrangement links TRBV7-2 to TRBJ2-7; TRBD2 matches at 11 bases. The CDR3 sequence is 16 residues long. Per germline, CDR1 SGHTA and CDR2 FQGNSA. V was pared by 0 bases and J by 4 bases, with 5 bases of the junction left unmatched. In DNA, the CDR3 is TGTGCCAGCAGCTTAGCGTTAGCGGGGGGGCTATACGAGCAGTACTTC. This sequence encodes CASSLALAGGLYEQYF.

This clonotype appeared many times. The rearrangement uses TRBV27 and TRBJ2-7, with D perhaps TRBD2 (6 bases). Trimming removed 5 bases from V and 2 bases from J, with 10 bases in between. Germline-derived CDR1 and CDR2 are MNHEY and SMNVEV (reference sequence). The CDR3 sequence is 13 residues long. The CDR3 coding sequence is TGTGCCAGCAGTCGGGGGATAACCTACGAGCAGTACTTC. Amino acid sequence: CASSRGITYEQYF.

This clonotype was picked up many times. This sequence joins TRBV3-1 and TRBJ1-1, with a weak D call TRBD1 (5 bases). V lost 4 bases and J 7 bases, leaving 13 bases between the germline ends. The CDR3 runs 13 residues. CDR1 and CDR2 from the germline V gene are LGHDT and YNNKEL (reference sequence). In nucleotides, the CDR3 is TGTGCCAGCAGCCCCTATGGGACGGATGAAGCTTTCTTT. Encoded protein: CASSPYGTDEAFF.

CDR3 sequence: CAWSSAVKVFGSPLHF. The CDR3, as DNA: TGTGCCTGGAGTTCGGCGGTAAAGGTGTTCGGTTCACCCCTCCACTTT. J is TRBJ1-6 and V is TRBV30, with D hard to call. The CDR3 totals 16 residues. Trimming shortened V by 2 bases and J by 9 bases, and 20 bases separated the two germline ends. Germline V gene sequence: CDR1 GTSNPN, CDR2 SVGIG (reference sequence).

This clonotype was seen repeatedly, ten times or more. V and J are TRBV6-5 and TRBJ2-1; 10 nucleotides align to TRBD2. Unmatched junction bases numbered 11, after V lost 5 bases and J lost 7 bases. This CDR3 comprises 16 residues. Germline V gene sequence: CDR1 MNHEY, CDR2 SVGAGI. The CDR3 is CASSSGGGMFVNEQFF. CDR3 DNA: TGTGCCAGCAGTAGCGGGGGGGGTATGTTTGTAAATGAGCAGTTCTTC.

This clonotype was seen at least ten times. V gene TRBV6-2 or TRBV6-3 combines with J gene TRBJ2-1; possible D gene TRBD2, 5 bases. V shed 6 bases and J shed 0 bases, with 15 bases lying between them. The CDR3 sequence is 16 residues long. Looked up from germline, CDR1 is MNHEY and CDR2 is SVGEGT. The CDR3 coding sequence is TGTGCCAGCAGAACCATTAGCGTCCGCTCCTACAATGAGCAGTTCTTC. It translates to CASRTISVRSYNEQFF.

There are many counts of this clonotype. The V call is TRBV6-5, the J call TRBJ2-1; unclear D gene. V shed 5 bases and J shed 10 bases, with 12 bases lying between them. Germline V gene data show CDR1 as MNHEY and CDR2 as SVGAGI. The CDR3 has 12 amino acids. The CDR3 protein is CASSPPRGEQFF. The CDR3 nucleotides are TGTGCCAGCAGTCCCCCTCGCGGAGAGCAGTTCTTC.

In nucleotides, the CDR3 is TGCAGTGCAAGGGCCCCGCGGGGGGCAAATTGCGAGCAGTACGTC. Its protein is CSARAPRGANCEQYV. The rearrangement uses TRBV20-1 and TRBJ2-7, with TRBD2 matching over 8 bases. V lost 6 bases and J lost 6; bases outside the gene matches: 16. Germline V CDR1 and CDR2: DFQATT, SNEGSKA (reference sequence). CDR3 length: 15 amino acids.

This clonotype was observed at least ten times. This chain links TRBV20-1 with TRBJ2-3; D not resolved. The V end lost 3 bases, the J end lost 0 bases, and 19 bases lay between the germline ends. The germline V gene has CDR1 DFQATT and CDR2 SNEGSKA (reference sequence). The CDR3 length is 17 residues. The CDR3 DNA reads TGCAGTGCTAGGGTTTCTGACTCAATCCCTAGCACAGATACGCAGTATTTT. Its translation: CSARVSDSIPSTDTQYF.

This clonotype has at least ten counts. The rearrangement joins TRBV12-3 or TRBV12-4 to TRBJ2-3; no clear D gene. V was shortened by 1 base and J by 7 bases, with 9 bases between the two germline ends. The CDR3 spans 13 residues. The CDR3 here is CASSLGPLHTQYF. CDR3 DNA: TGTGCCAGCAGTTTAGGTCCCTTACATACGCAGTATTTT.

This clonotype was detected many times. This chain joins TRBV3-1 and TRBJ2-3; D call uncertain. Trimming cost V 0 bases and J 3 bases, with 10 bases left between them. CDR1 and CDR2 (germline): LGHDT, YNNKEL (reference sequence). The CDR3 totals 15 residues. The CDR3 loop reads CASSQDMVKTDTQYF. DNA for the CDR3: TGTGCCAGCAGCCAAGATATGGTAAAGACAGATACGCAGTATTTT.

This clonotype was recorded many times. The V and J genes are TRBV5-6 and TRBJ2-2; 8 bases agree with TRBD1. From germline, CDR1 is SGHDT and CDR2 YYEEEE. The CDR3 covers 16 residues. V trimming: 4 bases; J trimming: 0 bases; junction bases outside the gene matches: 5. The chain's CDR3 is CASSPVDRANTGELFF. The CDR3 nucleotides are TGTGCCAGCAGCCCGGTGGACAGGGCGAACACCGGGGAGCTGTTTTTT.

This clonotype was seen many times. The chain is built from TRBV9 and TRBJ2-3, with 8 positions matching TRBD2. Germline V CDR1 and CDR2: SGDLS, YYNGEE. The CDR3 length is 15 residues. The V and J ends lost 4 bases and 2 bases, in that order; junction bases with no gene match: 6. The DNA for the CDR3 is TGTGCCAGCAGCAACAGAGCGGGGGACACAGATACGCAGTATTTT. It codes for CASSNRAGDTDTQYF.

This clonotype was observed at least ten times. The V call is TRBV6-2 or TRBV6-3, the J call TRBJ2-7; tentatively, D is TRBD2 (5 bases). The germline V and J ends were trimmed by 5 bases and 3 bases, with 20 bases remaining between them. CDR1 is MNHEY and CDR2 is SVGEGT in the germline V gene. The CDR3 runs to 16 residues. The CDR3 sequence is CASSPMEGSGIYEQYF. DNA for the CDR3: TGTGCCAGCAGTCCCATGGAAGGGTCGGGGATCTACGAGCAGTACTTC.

This clonotype was observed a few times. The chain carries TRBV10-1 and TRBJ2-2; D gene unclear. Germline lookup yields CDR1 WNHNN and CDR2 SYGVQD (reference sequence). The ends were cut back, 4 bases at V and 4 bases at J, with 10 bases in the middle. This CDR3 is built from 14 residues. The CDR3 reads CASSVAQVTGELFF. Here the CDR3 DNA reads TGCGCCAGCAGTGTTGCTCAGGTCACCGGGGAGCTGTTTTTT.

This clonotype was observed a few times. V gene TRBV12-5 combines with J gene TRBJ1-1; 9 bases are shared with TRBD1. The trim removed 1 base at V and 0 bases at J, leaving 3 bases unmatched. The germline gives CDR1 LGHNT, CDR2 FRNRAP. The CDR3 runs 16 residues. The CDR3 DNA sequence: TGTGCTAGTGGTTTGGATACAGGGGGCATGAACACTGAAGCTTTCTTT. It codes for CASGLDTGGMNTEAFF.

The table lists this clonotype with many counts. V is TRBV7-6 and J is TRBJ2-7; D tentatively fits TRBD1 or TRBD2 (7 bases each). Germline values: CDR1 SGHVS, CDR2 FNYEAQ. V was trimmed by 6 bases and J by 3 bases, leaving 18 bases between them. The CDR3 is made up of 15 amino acids. The CDR3 DNA is TGTGCCAGCAGTCCCAGGGGGAGCGGGGTCTACGAGCAGTACTTC. Its translation is CASSPRGSGVYEQYF.